This TCR beta chain originates from a study of response to subunit inactivated influenza vaccine (dated by TCRdb to 2016 to 2018). Study-level background: The study used deep quantitative T cell receptor repertoire profiling to track responses to a trivalent subunit inactivated influenza vaccine. What the work shows at the level of the full study, not this receptor alone: The authors suggested that each seasonal influenza vaccination may recruit only a limited number of new T cells.

From its cysteine to its phenylalanine, the CDR3 spans 14 amino acids. CDR3 DNA only is kept here, 42 bases in frame from base 1. Trimming takes 6 bases from V and 3 bases from J, and the germline ends sit 11 bases apart. From a lookup of the germline V gene, CDR1 and CDR2 are LGHNA and YSLEER. This clonotype was seen ten or more times. The antigen this receptor binds is unknown. Base qualities are missing; no much larger clone stands one base away. Library prep was done by RT-PCR. Sequencing was carried out with an Illumina HiSeq 2500. Through fastp at Q25 and MiXCR, TCRdb rebuilt clones from the public reads, retaining in-frame beta chains. CDR3 protein duplicates are merged, each entry listing the most common genes and DNA. The sample table contains 450,000 to 600,000 distinct CDR3 sequences; only one count was recorded for roughly 7.9% of them. Under 15% of the sample is taken by the ten largest.

The receptor was derived from a man aged 50-75 years who received an inactivated influenza vaccine. Donor details come from another sample of the same person, matched by shared clones. Here the sequenced sample was PBMCs from blood, taken less than 30 months after vaccination. The rearranged chain carries TRBV4-3 and TRBJ2-2, with the identity of the D gene unclear. The CDR3 reads CASSYTWDTGELFF. The nucleotides are TGCGCCAGCAGTTATACTTGGGACACCGGGGAGCTGTTTTTT.